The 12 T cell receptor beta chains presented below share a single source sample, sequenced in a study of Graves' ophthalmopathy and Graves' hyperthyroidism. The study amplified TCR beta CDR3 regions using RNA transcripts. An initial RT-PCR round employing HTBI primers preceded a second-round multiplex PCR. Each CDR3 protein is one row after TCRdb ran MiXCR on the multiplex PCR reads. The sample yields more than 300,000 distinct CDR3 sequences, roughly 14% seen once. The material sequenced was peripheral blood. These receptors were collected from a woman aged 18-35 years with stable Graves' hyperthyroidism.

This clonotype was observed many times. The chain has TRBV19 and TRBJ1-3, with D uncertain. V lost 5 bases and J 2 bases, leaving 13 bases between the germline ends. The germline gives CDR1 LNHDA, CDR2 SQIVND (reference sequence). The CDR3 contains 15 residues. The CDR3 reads CASSQRAFPGNTIYF. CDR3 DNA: TGTGCCAGTAGTCAACGAGCCTTCCCTGGAAACACCATATATTTT. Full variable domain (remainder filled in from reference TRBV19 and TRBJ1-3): DGGITQSPKYLFRKEGQNVTLSCEQNLNHDAMYWYRQDPGQGLRLIYYSQIVNDFQKGDIAEGYSVSREKKESFPLTVTSAQKNPTAFYLCASSQRAFPGNTIYFGEGSWLTVV.

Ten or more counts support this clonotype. The CDR3 reads CASSRSKILNTEAFF. CDR3 sequence (DNA): TGTGCCAGCAGTCGTTCTAAGATCTTGAACACTGAAGCTTTCTTT. This chain connects TRBV27 to TRBJ1-1; D unclear. V was trimmed by 5 bases and J by 0 bases, leaving 13 bases between them. Germline CDR1 MNHEY, CDR2 SMNVEV (reference sequence). The CDR3 runs to 15 residues.

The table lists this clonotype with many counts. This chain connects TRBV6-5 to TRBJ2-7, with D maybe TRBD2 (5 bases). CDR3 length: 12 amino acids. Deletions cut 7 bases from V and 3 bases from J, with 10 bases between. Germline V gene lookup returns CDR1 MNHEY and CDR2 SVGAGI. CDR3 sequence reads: CASTSGIYEQYF. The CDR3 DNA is TGTGCCAGCACCAGCGGCATCTACGAGCAGTACTTC.

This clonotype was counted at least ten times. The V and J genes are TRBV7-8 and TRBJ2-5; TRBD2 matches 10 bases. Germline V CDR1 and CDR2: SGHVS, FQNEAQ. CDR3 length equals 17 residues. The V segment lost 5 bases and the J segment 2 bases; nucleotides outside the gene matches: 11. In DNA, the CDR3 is TGTGCCAGCAGCCTGAGCGGGGGGGCGGGGAATCAAGAGACCCAGTACTTC. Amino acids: CASSLSGGAGNQETQYF.

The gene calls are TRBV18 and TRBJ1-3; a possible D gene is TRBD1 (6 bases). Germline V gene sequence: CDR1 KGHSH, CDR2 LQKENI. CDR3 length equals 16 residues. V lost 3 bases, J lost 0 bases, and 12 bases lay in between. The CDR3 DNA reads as TGTGCCAGCTCACCTGGCAGGGGAGCCTCTGGAAACACCATATATTTT. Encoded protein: CASSPGRGASGNTIYF.

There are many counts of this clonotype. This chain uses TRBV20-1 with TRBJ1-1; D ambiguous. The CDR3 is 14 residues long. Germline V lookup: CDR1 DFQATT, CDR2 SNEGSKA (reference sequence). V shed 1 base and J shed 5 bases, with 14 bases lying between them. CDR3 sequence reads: CSARARTFRTEAFF. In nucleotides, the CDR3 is TGCAGTGCTAGAGCTAGAACCTTTCGGACTGAAGCTTTCTTT.

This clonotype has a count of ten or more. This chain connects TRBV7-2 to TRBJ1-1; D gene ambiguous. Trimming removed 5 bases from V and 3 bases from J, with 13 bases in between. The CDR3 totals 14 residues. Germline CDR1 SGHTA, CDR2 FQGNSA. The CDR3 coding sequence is TGTGCCAGCAGCCCACGTGCGAGGGACACTGAAGCTTTCTTT. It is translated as CASSPRARDTEAFF.

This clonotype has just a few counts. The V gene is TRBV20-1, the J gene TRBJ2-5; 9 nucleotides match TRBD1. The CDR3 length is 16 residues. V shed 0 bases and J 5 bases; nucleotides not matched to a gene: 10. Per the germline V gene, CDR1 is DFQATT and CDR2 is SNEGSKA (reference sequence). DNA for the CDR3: TGCAGTGCTAGAGATCTAAGAACAGGGGGCGATGAGACCCAGTACTTC. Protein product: CSARDLRTGGDETQYF.

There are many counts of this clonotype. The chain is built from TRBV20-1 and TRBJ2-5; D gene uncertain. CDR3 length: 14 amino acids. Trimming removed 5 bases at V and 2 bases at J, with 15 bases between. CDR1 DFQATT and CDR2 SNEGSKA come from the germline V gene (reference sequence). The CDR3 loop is CSAATLPLQETQYF. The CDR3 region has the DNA TGCAGTGCTGCCACTCTCCCTCTTCAAGAGACCCAGTACTTC.

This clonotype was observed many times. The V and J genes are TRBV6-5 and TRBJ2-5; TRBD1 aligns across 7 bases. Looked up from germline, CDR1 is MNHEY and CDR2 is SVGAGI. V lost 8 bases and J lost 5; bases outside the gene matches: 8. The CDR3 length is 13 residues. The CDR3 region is CASHRGPWETQYF. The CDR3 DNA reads TGTGCCAGCCATAGGGGGCCTTGGGAGACCCAGTACTTC.

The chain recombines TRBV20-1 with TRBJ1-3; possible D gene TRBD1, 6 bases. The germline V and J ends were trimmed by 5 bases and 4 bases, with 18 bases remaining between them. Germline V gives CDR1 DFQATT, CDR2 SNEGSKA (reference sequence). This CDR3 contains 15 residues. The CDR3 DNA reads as TGCAGTGCTGCCCGAGGGGGGGGCAAGGGAAACACCATATATTTT. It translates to CSAARGGGKGNTIYF.

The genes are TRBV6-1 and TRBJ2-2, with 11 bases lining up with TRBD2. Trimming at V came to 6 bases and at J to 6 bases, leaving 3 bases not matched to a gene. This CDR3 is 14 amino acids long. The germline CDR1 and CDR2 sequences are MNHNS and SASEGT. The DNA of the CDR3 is TGTGCCAGCAGCAAGACTAGCGGGGCCGGGGAGCTGTTTTTT. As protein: CASSKTSGAGELFF.